The entry below describes one TCR beta chain. This sample also contains other DNA sequences that code for the same CDR3. This sample was taken from a study of CD8+ T cells in alopecia areata. Germline V lookup: CDR1 SGHTA, CDR2 FQGNSA. The CDR3 consists of 15 residues. V trimming: 1 base; J trimming: 1 base; junction bases outside the gene matches: 1. Treatment described: oral pan-JAK inhibitor, 5-10 mg twice daily. cDNA serving as the sequencing template came from extracted, reverse transcribed RNA. The repertoire was sequenced with immunoSEQ multiplex PCR; TCRdb's copy has only in-frame clones and lacks some. The sample yields some 220,000 clones, about 57% seen once.

This sequence joins TRBV7-2 and TRBJ2-3; 8 bases line up with TRBD2. Specimen: CD4+ T cells sorted from blood, collected at week 4, from a patient treated with tofacitinib. The TCR originated in a human donor with alopecia areata. The CDR3 sequence is CASSLDGGGTDTQYF. The CDR3 nucleotides read TGTGCCAGCAGCTTAGACGGGGGGGGCACAGATACGCAGTATTTT.